Listed below are T cell receptor beta chains from one sample, sequenced in a study of cytomegalovirus exposure and HLA in healthy donors. Assay: immunoSEQ multiplex PCR; the TCRdb copy retains only in-frame clones and omits some. The top ten clones hold 4% to 4.5% of a sample with some 110,000 clones, around 87% of them seen once. The sample taken for sequencing was PBMCs. The origin of the receptors is a woman aged 18-29 years in good health and CMV-seropositive. CDR3s include the opening cysteine and the closing phenylalanine or tryptophan. The D gene is left open where the match is weak. Only some rows state a clone size, as once, few, many or a class for expanded clones.

V gene: TRBV9; J gene: TRBJ2-2; CDR3 length: 15; clone size: .; D gene: TRBD1; CDR3 protein: CASSPFPGGIGELFF; CDR3 DNA: TGTGCCAGCAGCCCCTTCCCAGGGGGCATCGGGGAGCTGTTTTTT
V gene: TRBV5-1; J gene: TRBJ2-5; CDR3 length: 14; clone size: once; D gene: .; CDR3 protein: CASSLEGGSGTQYF; CDR3 DNA: TGCGCCAGCAGCTTGGAAGGGGGAAGTGGGACCCAGTACTTC
V gene: TRBV11-1; J gene: TRBJ1-5; CDR3 length: 13; clone size: .; D gene: .; CDR3 protein: CASALGAGQPQHF; CDR3 DNA: TGTGCCAGCGCCCTGGGGGCGGGTCAGCCCCAGCATTTT
V gene: TRBV11-1; J gene: TRBJ2-7; CDR3 length: 13; clone size: .; D gene: .; CDR3 protein: CASSLEQNYEQYF; CDR3 DNA: TGTGCCAGCAGCTTAGAACAGAACTACGAGCAGTACTTC
V gene: TRBV5-1; J gene: TRBJ1-2; CDR3 length: 13; clone size: few; D gene: .; CDR3 protein: CASSSPGGGGYTF; CDR3 DNA: TGCGCCAGCAGTTCGCCGGGAGGAGGTGGCTACACCTTC
V gene: TRBV28; J gene: TRBJ1-2; CDR3 length: 14; clone size: .; D gene: TRBD1; CDR3 protein: CASRGGTGATGYTF; CDR3 DNA: TGTGCCAGCAGGGGAGGGACAGGTGCGACTGGCTACACCTTC
V gene: TRBV5-1; J gene: TRBJ1-5; CDR3 length: 14; clone size: .; D gene: .; CDR3 protein: CASSSRPASGPQHF; CDR3 DNA: TGCGCCAGCAGCTCCCGTCCCGCGTCGGGGCCCCAGCATTTT
V gene: TRBV7-2; J gene: TRBJ2-7; CDR3 length: 13; clone size: .; D gene: .; CDR3 protein: CASSLTSSYEQYF; CDR3 DNA: TGTGCCAGCAGCTTGACTAGCTCCTACGAGCAGTACTTC
V gene: TRBV2; J gene: TRBJ2-7; CDR3 length: 13; clone size: .; D gene: .; CDR3 protein: CASSQDWSDEQYF; CDR3 DNA: TGTGCCAGCAGTCAGGATTGGTCGGACGAGCAGTACTTC
V gene: TRBV11-1; J gene: TRBJ2-2; CDR3 length: 15; clone size: .; D gene: .; CDR3 protein: CASSGGASFTGELFF; CDR3 DNA: TGTGCCAGCAGCGGGGGGGCATCGTTCACCGGGGAGCTGTTTTTT
V gene: TRBV21-1; J gene: TRBJ2-7; CDR3 length: 15; clone size: .; D gene: .; CDR3 protein: CASSPWTGNADEQYF; CDR3 DNA: TGTGCCAGCAGCCCGTGGACAGGGAACGCGGACGAGCAGTACTTC
V gene: TRBV28; J gene: TRBJ2-2; CDR3 length: 15; clone size: once; D gene: .; CDR3 protein: CASTPRSRVSGELFF; CDR3 DNA: TGTGCCAGTACCCCCAGGAGCAGGGTATCGGGGGAGCTGTTTTTT
V gene: TRBV29-1; J gene: TRBJ1-2; CDR3 length: 11; clone size: .; D gene: .; CDR3 protein: CSVEEPRGYTF; CDR3 DNA: TGCAGCGTTGAAGAACCGAGAGGCTACACCTTC
V gene: TRBV28; J gene: TRBJ2-3; CDR3 length: 17; clone size: .; D gene: TRBD2; CDR3 protein: CASVLAGSGPSTDTQYF; CDR3 DNA: TGTGCCAGCGTACTAGCGGGCTCTGGTCCTAGCACAGATACGCAGTATTTT
V gene: TRBV2; J gene: TRBJ1-1; CDR3 length: 13; clone size: .; D gene: .; CDR3 protein: CASSRQENTEAFF; CDR3 DNA: TGTGCCAGCAGTAGACAGGAGAACACTGAAGCTTTCTTT
V gene: TRBV5-1; J gene: TRBJ2-1; CDR3 length: 14; clone size: .; D gene: TRBD2; CDR3 protein: CASSSPGLAREQFF; CDR3 DNA: TGCGCCAGCAGCTCCCCGGGACTAGCTAGGGAGCAGTTCTTC
V gene: TRBV5-1; J gene: TRBJ2-7; CDR3 length: 14; clone size: few; D gene: TRBD2; CDR3 protein: CASSPGTSSYEQYF; CDR3 DNA: TGCGCCAGCAGCCCCGGGACTAGCTCCTACGAGCAGTACTTC
V gene: TRBV5-1; J gene: TRBJ2-2; CDR3 length: 14; clone size: .; D gene: .; CDR3 protein: CASSLNRNTGELFF; CDR3 DNA: TGCGCCAGCAGCTTGAACAGGAACACCGGGGAGCTGTTTTTT
V gene: TRBV6-1; J gene: TRBJ1-2; CDR3 length: 15; clone size: .; D gene: .; CDR3 protein: CASSEAGPASYGYTF; CDR3 DNA: TGTGCCAGCAGTGAAGCGGGGCCAGCAAGCTATGGCTACACCTTC
V gene: TRBV6-4; J gene: TRBJ2-3; CDR3 length: 11; clone size: .; D gene: .; CDR3 protein: CASSLGDTQYF; CDR3 DNA: TGTGCCAGCTCTCTCGGAGATACGCAGTATTTT
V gene: TRBV4-2; J gene: TRBJ1-1; CDR3 length: 15; clone size: once; D gene: .; CDR3 protein: CASSQNPSVHTEAFF; CDR3 DNA: TGTGCCAGCAGCCAAAACCCCTCGGTCCACACTGAAGCTTTCTTT
V gene: TRBV5-1; J gene: TRBJ1-1; CDR3 length: 14; clone size: .; D gene: TRBD1; CDR3 protein: CASSLVQGGTEAFF; CDR3 DNA: TGCGCCAGCAGCTTGGTGCAGGGGGGCACTGAAGCTTTCTTT
V gene: TRBV4-2; J gene: TRBJ2-1; CDR3 length: 17; clone size: .; D gene: TRBD2; CDR3 protein: CASSWVGLANSYNEQFF; CDR3 DNA: TGTGCCAGCAGCTGGGTAGGACTAGCGAACTCCTACAATGAGCAGTTCTTC
V gene: TRBV4-1; J gene: TRBJ2-2; CDR3 length: 13; clone size: .; D gene: TRBD2; CDR3 protein: CASSLSGGPRLFF; CDR3 DNA: TGCGCCAGCAGCCTTAGCGGGGGGCCCCGGCTGTTTTTT
V gene: TRBV7-6; J gene: TRBJ1-4; CDR3 length: 15; clone size: .; D gene: .; CDR3 protein: CASSVAGDSYEKLFF; CDR3 DNA: TGTGCCAGCAGCGTCGCAGGGGATTCCTATGAAAAACTGTTTTTT
V gene: TRBV19; J gene: TRBJ2-3; CDR3 length: 18; clone size: .; D gene: TRBD2; CDR3 protein: CASNSRPLLAGEADTQYF; CDR3 DNA: TGTGCCAGTAATTCCCGCCCCCTACTAGCGGGAGAAGCAGATACGCAGTATTTT
V gene: TRBV6-5; J gene: TRBJ1-3; CDR3 length: 14; clone size: .; D gene: .; CDR3 protein: CASRYTTSGNTIYF; CDR3 DNA: TGTGCCAGCAGGTACACTACGTCTGGAAACACCATATATTTT
V gene: TRBV4-1; J gene: TRBJ1-2; CDR3 length: 15; clone size: .; D gene: .; CDR3 protein: CASSQDEGEGYGYTF; CDR3 DNA: TGCGCCAGCAGCCAAGACGAGGGCGAGGGCTATGGCTACACCTTC
V gene: TRBV9; J gene: TRBJ2-7; CDR3 length: 15; clone size: .; D gene: .; CDR3 protein: CASSVDGTGSYEQYF; CDR3 DNA: TGTGCCAGCAGCGTAGACGGTACAGGGTCCTACGAGCAGTACTTC
V gene: TRBV18; J gene: TRBJ2-7; CDR3 length: 15; clone size: few; D gene: TRBD2; CDR3 protein: CASSPPSAGVYEQYF; CDR3 DNA: TGTGCCAGCTCACCACCGTCAGCGGGAGTCTACGAGCAGTACTTC
V gene: TRBV13; J gene: TRBJ2-4; CDR3 length: 14; clone size: once; D gene: TRBD1; CDR3 protein: CASSHGTGQAIQYF; CDR3 DNA: TGTGCCAGCAGCCATGGGACAGGGCAAGCCATTCAGTACTTC
V gene: TRBV7-3; J gene: TRBJ2-6; CDR3 length: 14; clone size: once; D gene: .; CDR3 protein: CASSPIAGANVLTF; CDR3 DNA: TGTGCCAGCAGCCCCATAGCTGGGGCCAACGTCCTGACTTTC
V gene: TRBV27; J gene: TRBJ2-7; CDR3 length: 15; clone size: once; D gene: TRBD1; CDR3 protein: CASSLLESGGYEQYF; CDR3 DNA: TGTGCCAGCAGTTTATTAGAATCAGGGGGCTACGAGCAGTACTTC
V gene: TRBV5-1; J gene: TRBJ2-2; CDR3 length: 17; clone size: .; D gene: TRBD1; CDR3 protein: CASSLVGQGAATGELFF; CDR3 DNA: TGCGCCAGCAGCTTGGTGGGACAGGGGGCGGCAACCGGGGAGCTGTTTTTT
V gene: TRBV5-1; J gene: TRBJ2-3; CDR3 length: 16; clone size: .; D gene: .; CDR3 protein: CASSFSPGLSGDTQYF; CDR3 DNA: TGCGCCAGCAGCTTCTCTCCGGGGTTGAGTGGTGATACGCAGTATTTT
V gene: TRBV25-1; J gene: TRBJ1-2; CDR3 length: 11; clone size: few; D gene: .; CDR3 protein: CASVQNYGYTF; CDR3 DNA: TGTGCCAGCGTTCAAAACTATGGCTACACCTTC
V gene: TRBV5-1; J gene: TRBJ2-7; CDR3 length: 15; clone size: few; D gene: TRBD1; CDR3 protein: CASSGGQGRTYEQYF; CDR3 DNA: TGCGCCAGCAGCGGGGGACAGGGGCGTACCTACGAGCAGTACTTC
V gene: TRBV27; J gene: TRBJ2-7; CDR3 length: 14; clone size: .; D gene: .; CDR3 protein: CASSLRRGSYEQYF; CDR3 DNA: TGTGCCAGCAGTTTACGGCGGGGCTCCTACGAGCAGTACTTC
V gene: TRBV5-1; J gene: TRBJ2-1; CDR3 length: 15; clone size: .; D gene: TRBD1; CDR3 protein: CASSLEGQVGDEQFF; CDR3 DNA: TGCGCCAGCAGCTTGGAAGGACAGGTTGGCGATGAGCAGTTCTTC
V gene: TRBV19; J gene: TRBJ2-3; CDR3 length: 16; clone size: .; D gene: TRBD2; CDR3 protein: CASSIGLAGVTDTQYF; CDR3 DNA: TGTGCCAGTAGTATCGGGCTAGCGGGAGTAACAGATACGCAGTATTTT
V gene: TRBV6-6; J gene: TRBJ1-1; CDR3 length: 12; clone size: .; D gene: .; CDR3 protein: CASSYRDTEAFF; CDR3 DNA: TGTGCCAGCAGTTATAGAGATACTGAAGCTTTCTTT
V gene: TRBV5-4; J gene: TRBJ2-7; CDR3 length: 14; clone size: once; D gene: TRBD1; CDR3 protein: CASSLDRASYEQYF; CDR3 DNA: TGTGCCAGCAGTCTAGACAGGGCGTCCTACGAGCAGTACTTC
V gene: TRBV2; J gene: TRBJ1-1; CDR3 length: 11; clone size: .; D gene: .; CDR3 protein: CASESVTEAFF; CDR3 DNA: TGTGCCAGCGAGAGCGTCACTGAAGCTTTCTTT